This T cell receptor beta chain is drawn from a study of blood T cell repertoires in COVID-19. This clone has just one count. Data came from immunoSEQ multiplex PCR; TCRdb stores just in-frame clones and leaves some out. The sample consists of 96,000 or so clones, around 81% of them appearing once. Trimming left V 6 bases short and J 0 bases short, with 9 bases between. CDR1 is MDHEN and CDR2 is SYDVKM in the germline V gene. The CDR3 covers 15 residues. The chain is built from TRBV28 and TRBJ2-6; unclear D gene. The material sequenced was peripheral blood. This receptor was identified in a man older than 75 with COVID-19, enrolled during active disease. The CDR3 region is CASRTASSGANVLTF. DNA for the CDR3: TGTGCCAGCAGAACCGCTAGCTCTGGGGCCAACGTCCTGACTTTC.